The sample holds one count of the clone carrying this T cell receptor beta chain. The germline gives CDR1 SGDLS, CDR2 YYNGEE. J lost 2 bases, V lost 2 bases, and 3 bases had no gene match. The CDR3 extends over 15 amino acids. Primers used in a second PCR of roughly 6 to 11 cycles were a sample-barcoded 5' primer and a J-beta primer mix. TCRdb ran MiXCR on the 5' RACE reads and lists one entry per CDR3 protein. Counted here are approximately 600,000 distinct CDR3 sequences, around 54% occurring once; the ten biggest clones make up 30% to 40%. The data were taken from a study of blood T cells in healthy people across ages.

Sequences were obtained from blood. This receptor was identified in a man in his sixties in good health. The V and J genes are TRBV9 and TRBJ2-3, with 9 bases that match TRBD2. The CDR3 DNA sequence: TGTGCCAGCAGCGTCGTAGCGGGAGCCACAGATACGCAGTATTTT. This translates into CASSVVAGATDTQYF.